This entry lists 24 T cell receptor beta chains sequenced from one sample in a study of blood T cells in healthy people across ages. With a J-beta primer mix and a sample-barcoded 5' primer, a second PCR ran roughly 6 to 11 cycles. TCRdb reprocessed the 5' RACE reads via MiXCR and lists one record per CDR3 protein. Of roughly 1,500,000 distinct CDR3 sequences listed, roughly 45% are singletons. Sequenced sample: blood. The receptors were gathered from a woman aged 18-29 years in good health.

The chain uses TRBV6-1 and TRBJ1-2; D is undetermined. CDR3 length equals 11 residues. The ends were cut back, 5 bases at V and 8 bases at J, with 9 bases in the middle. Germline loops: CDR1 MNHNS, CDR2 SASEGT. Here the CDR3 DNA reads TGTGCCAGCAGTATAATACTAGGCTACACCTTC. This translates into CASSIILGYTF.

This clonotype has a handful of counts. The chain has TRBV20-1 and TRBJ1-4, with a weak D call TRBD1 (6 bases). Trimming removed 0 bases at V and 7 bases at J, with 15 bases between. The CDR3 totals 15 residues. CDR1 DFQATT and CDR2 SNEGSKA come from the germline V gene (reference sequence). CDR3 in amino acids: CSARDGWGRAEKLFF. The CDR3 nucleotides read TGCAGTGCTAGAGATGGGTGGGGGCGCGCTGAAAAACTGTTTTTT.

The DNA for the CDR3 is TGTGCCATCAGTGGATCCGGGGTACCTCCTAAAAGCGAGCAGTACTTC. This sequence encodes CAISGSGVPPKSEQYF. The chain uses TRBV10-3 and TRBJ2-7; tentative D call: TRBD2 (5 bases). The ends were cut back, 4 bases at V and 6 bases at J, with 22 bases in the middle. Germline CDR1 is ENHRY and CDR2 is SYGVKD. The CDR3 contains 16 residues.

There are a few counts of this clonotype. This chain connects TRBV4-2 to TRBJ1-6; possible D gene TRBD1, 5 bases. The V gene's germline CDR1 is LGHNA and CDR2 YNFKEQ. Trimming stripped 4 bases from V and 7 bases from J, with 17 bases between. The CDR3 is 16 amino acids. Here the CDR3 DNA reads TGTGCCAGCAGCCGGGACTTTCTCGCGGGGAATTCACCCCTCCACTTT. This codes for CASSRDFLAGNSPLHF.

The gene calls are TRBV20-1 and TRBJ1-1, with D possibly being TRBD1 (6 bases). V shed 0 bases and J shed 2 bases, with 16 bases lying between them. The CDR3 spans 16 residues. The germline CDR1 and CDR2 sequences are DFQATT and SNEGSKA (reference sequence). The CDR3 sequence: CSARDMGRGINTEAFF. As DNA, the CDR3 is TGCAGTGCTAGAGATATGGGCAGGGGTATAAACACTGAAGCTTTCTTT.

This clonotype was seen a handful of times. CDR3 in amino acids: CASSFLASGDNEQFF. The CDR3 nucleotides are TGCGCCAGCAGCTTTTTGGCTAGCGGGGACAATGAGCAGTTCTTC. The chain joins TRBV5-1 to TRBJ2-1, with 9 bases lining up with TRBD2. V gave up 2 bases and J gave up 5 bases; unmatched junction bases: 5. This CDR3 is 15 amino acids long. The germline V gene has CDR1 SGHRS and CDR2 YFSETQ.

The chain combines TRBV27 with TRBJ1-2; 10 nucleotides line up with TRBD1. This CDR3 spans 15 amino acids. CDR1 is MNHEY, CDR2 SMNVEV, per germline (reference sequence). The V segment lost 6 bases and the J segment 7 bases; nucleotides outside the gene matches: 11. The CDR3 nucleotides are TGTGCCAGCAGCACGACAGGGGGCGTTTTCTCTGGCTACACCTTC. Protein product: CASSTTGGVFSGYTF.

This clonotype was seen once. J is TRBJ2-3 and V is TRBV5-6; 11 nucleotides agree with TRBD2. This CDR3 has 15 residues. V lost 4 bases and J lost 9; bases outside the gene matches: 10. Germline V gene sequence: CDR1 SGHDT, CDR2 YYEEEE. The chain's CDR3 is CASSRGLAGGETQYF. The CDR3 DNA reads TGTGCCAGCAGCCGCGGACTAGCGGGTGGGGAAACGCAGTATTTT.

The V gene is TRBV10-2, the J gene TRBJ2-5; TRBD2 agrees at 10 bases. Germline lookup yields CDR1 WSHSY and CDR2 SAAADI. With 3 bases clipped from V and 5 bases from J, the junction kept 3 bases outside the gene matches. The CDR3 runs 14 residues. The CDR3 DNA sequence: TGCGCCAGCAGTGATCTAGCGGGAGATGAGACCCAGTACTTC. It translates to CASSDLAGDETQYF.

This sequence joins TRBV20-1 and TRBJ1-1; the match to TRBD1 covers 9 bases. The CDR3 is 14 residues long. Germline V lookup: CDR1 DFQATT, CDR2 SNEGSKA (reference sequence). The CDR3 coding sequence is TGCAGCGGTTGGGGGGACAGGGTTAACACTGAAGCTTTCTTT. This translates into CSGWGDRVNTEAFF.

This rearrangement joins TRBV28 to TRBJ2-2; D is perhaps TRBD2 (6 bases). Trimming took off 3 bases at V and 6 bases at J, with 17 bases between the two ends. The CDR3 loop spans 16 amino acids. Germline assignment: CDR1 MDHEN and CDR2 SYDVKM. The CDR3 protein is CASSFLSGSRSGELFF. In DNA, the CDR3 is TGTGCCAGCAGTTTTCTTTCCGGGAGCAGGTCCGGGGAGCTGTTTTTT.

This chain joins TRBV29-1 and TRBJ1-1; D remains unclear. Germline V CDR1 and CDR2: SQVTM, ANQGSEA. V lost 3 bases to trimming and J lost 0 bases, with 2 bases between them. This CDR3 spans 11 amino acids. The CDR3 nucleotides are TGCAGCGTTGAGATGAACACTGAAGCTTTCTTT. This encodes CSVEMNTEAFF.

This clonotype was counted at least ten times. The chain joins TRBV29-1 to TRBJ2-3, with 10 bases aligning to TRBD1. Per germline, CDR1 SQVTM and CDR2 ANQGSEA. This CDR3 has 12 amino acids. V shed 6 bases and J 6 bases; nucleotides not matched to a gene: 3. The CDR3 DNA follows: TGCAGCGTGCGGACAGGGGGGGATACGCAGTATTTT. Translation: CSVRTGGDTQYF.

V is TRBV2 and J is TRBJ1-1, with a weak D call TRBD1 (5 bases). Germline lookup yields CDR1 SNHLY and CDR2 FYNNEI. V gave up 6 bases and J gave up 5 bases, with 16 bases separating them. The CDR3 contains 14 residues. The CDR3: CASRAYSGGTEAFF. Here the CDR3 DNA reads TGTGCCAGCAGAGCGTATAGTGGGGGGACTGAAGCTTTCTTT.

This clonotype has a handful of counts. The chain is built from TRBV2 and TRBJ1-5, with D possibly being TRBD1 (5 bases). Germline assignment: CDR1 SNHLY and CDR2 FYNNEI. There are 15 residues in the CDR3. V lost 7 bases, J lost 7 bases, and 20 bases lay in between. CDR3 region: CASKEARQTEQPQHF. Here the CDR3 DNA reads TGTGCCAGCAAGGAGGCAAGACAGACAGAGCAGCCCCAGCATTTT.

The chain couples TRBV29-1 to TRBJ2-3; 10 positions agree with TRBD2. In germline, CDR1 is SQVTM, CDR2 ANQGSEA. The CDR3 covers 15 residues. The V gene end was trimmed by 4 bases and the J gene end by 4 bases; junction bases not matched to a gene: 8. The CDR3: CSVVKLAGVADTQYF. In DNA form, the CDR3 reads TGCAGCGTTGTTAAGCTAGCGGGGGTGGCAGATACGCAGTATTTT.

V and J are TRBV5-1 and TRBJ2-1, with TRBD2 matching 14 bases. The germline V gene has CDR1 SGHRS and CDR2 YFSETQ. There are 17 residues in the CDR3. Trimming at V came to 6 bases and at J to 8 bases, leaving 13 bases not matched to a gene. CDR3: CASTISPGTSGSHEQFF. The DNA of the CDR3 is TGCGCCAGCACAATATCCCCCGGGACTAGCGGGAGTCATGAGCAGTTCTTC.

This clonotype was seen only a few times. The chain joins TRBV20-1 to TRBJ1-2; D gene ambiguous. The germline V gene has CDR1 DFQATT and CDR2 SNEGSKA (reference sequence). This CDR3 has 14 residues. V gave up 5 bases and J gave up 3 bases, with 16 bases separating them. CDR3 protein: CSAQSAAAHYGYTF. As DNA, the CDR3 is TGCAGTGCTCAGTCGGCTGCGGCCCACTATGGCTACACCTTC.

This clonotype has a count of ten or more. The chain joins TRBV7-2 to TRBJ2-7; D is ambiguous. CDR1 and CDR2 from the germline V gene are SGHTA and FQGNSA. CDR3 length: 12 amino acids. V lost 3 bases and J 5 bases, leaving 8 bases between the germline ends. The chain's CDR3 is CASSLVQDEQYF. The DNA of the CDR3 is TGTGCCAGCAGCTTGGTACAAGACGAGCAGTACTTC.

The chain is built from TRBV12-3 or TRBV12-4 and TRBJ1-2; 11 bases agree with TRBD1. With 2 bases clipped from V and 7 bases from J, the junction kept 9 bases outside the gene matches. There are 16 residues in the CDR3. The CDR3 nucleotides are TGTGCCAGCAGTTTATCCAGGACAGGGGGCGCGGGTGGCTACACCTTC. It encodes CASSLSRTGGAGGYTF.

This clonotype was recorded a few times. The rearrangement joins TRBV28 to TRBJ1-2; maybe TRBD1 (6 bases). V was clipped by 3 bases and J by 5 bases, with 16 bases between them. Germline values: CDR1 MDHEN, CDR2 SYDVKM. The CDR3 contains 15 residues. CDR3 sequence (DNA): TGTGCCAGCAGTTTCCTCAAGGGCGGACAGTATGGCTACACCTTC. Encoded protein: CASSFLKGGQYGYTF.

The J gene is TRBJ2-2, the V gene TRBV4-1, with no clear D. Germline V gives CDR1 MGHRA, CDR2 YSYEKL. The CDR3 is 12 amino acids. Trimming shortened V by 3 bases and J by 5 bases, and 4 bases separated the two germline ends. The CDR3 DNA reads TGCGCCAGCAGCCAGGGGACCGGGGAGCTGTTTTTT. Protein: CASSQGTGELFF.

The sample holds a few counts of this clonotype. The rearrangement joins TRBV4-1 to TRBJ1-2; D possibly corresponds to TRBD1 (6 bases). This CDR3 region has 15 residues. Germline V CDR1 and CDR2: MGHRA, YSYEKL. Between the trimmed V and J ends, which lost 0 bases and 7 bases, there was a span of 15 bases. CDR3 sequence reads: CASSQDGKGGTGYTF. Here the CDR3 DNA reads TGCGCCAGCAGCCAAGATGGGAAAGGGGGGACTGGCTACACCTTC.

V is TRBV4-1 and J is TRBJ2-7; 8 bases fit TRBD2. CDR1 and CDR2 from the germline V gene are MGHRA and YSYEKL. CDR3 length: 16 residues. V was clipped by 0 bases and J by 2 bases; unmatched bases: 6. CDR3 in DNA: TGCGCCAGCAGCCAAGACCGGGGGGGGACCACCTACGAGCAGTACTTC. Translated: CASSQDRGGTTYEQYF.